The clone carrying this T cell receptor (beta chain) appeared many times. The sample originates from a study of T cells of healthy individuals. In TCRdb, the 5' RACE reads were re-called with MiXCR into one record per CDR3 protein. Of about 60,000 distinct CDR3 sequences in the sample, roughly 17% are singletons; the top ten hold 4% to 5%. Germline CDR1 and CDR2: SEHNR and FQNEAQ (reference sequence). Trimming cost V 5 bases and J 1 base; bases outside gene matches: 6. The CDR3 sequence is 18 residues long. V gene TRBV7-9 combines with J gene TRBJ2-4, with 15 bases that match TRBD2. The sequence derives from a human donor in good health. The DNA of the CDR3 is TGTGCCAGCAGCCGGACTAGCGGGGGGGCCGGGGCCAAAAACATTCAGTACTTC. It codes for CASSRTSGGAGAKNIQYF.